This T cell receptor (beta chain) appears in the sequencing data of a study of blood T cell repertoires in COVID-19. The CDR3 is made up of 14 amino acids. The V segment lost 7 bases and the J segment 5 bases; nucleotides outside the gene matches: 9. From germline, CDR1 is MNHEY and CDR2 SVGAGI. Enrolment of Seattle patients took place during active infection, and they were followed longitudinally. Produced via immunoSEQ multiplex PCR; TCRdb's table is partial and in-frame only. The sample shows some 300,000 clones, 85% to 90% of them seen only once. The clonotype originates from a woman between 45 and 60 years old with COVID-19, enrolled during active disease. The chain couples TRBV6-5 to TRBJ1-1; 8 bases align to TRBD1. Sequencing used peripheral blood. CDR3 loop: CASTARQGRTEAFF. CDR3 DNA: TGTGCCAGCACCGCCCGACAGGGGCGGACTGAAGCTTTCTTT.